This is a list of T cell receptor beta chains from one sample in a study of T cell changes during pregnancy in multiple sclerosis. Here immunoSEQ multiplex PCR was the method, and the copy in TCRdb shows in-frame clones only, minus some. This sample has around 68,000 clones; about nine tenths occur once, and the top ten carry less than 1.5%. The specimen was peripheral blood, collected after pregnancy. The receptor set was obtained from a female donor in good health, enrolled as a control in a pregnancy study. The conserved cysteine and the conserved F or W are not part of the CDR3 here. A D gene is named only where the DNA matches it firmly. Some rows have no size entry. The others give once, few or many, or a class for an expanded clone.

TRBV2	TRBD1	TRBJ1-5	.	ASSPEGQGNQPQH
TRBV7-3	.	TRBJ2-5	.	ASSLKGGAGETQY
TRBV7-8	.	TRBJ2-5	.	ASSSFRQETQY
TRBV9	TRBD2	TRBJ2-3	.	ASSVGVGGGTDTQY
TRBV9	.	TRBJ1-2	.	ASSVGTGANYGYT
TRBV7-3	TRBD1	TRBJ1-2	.	ASSLRRTGGEGYT
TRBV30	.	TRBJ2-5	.	AWSPPGAQY
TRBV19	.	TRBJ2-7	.	ASGGYEQY
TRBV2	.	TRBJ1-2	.	ASSIQGGESYT
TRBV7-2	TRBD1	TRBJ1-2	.	ASSKPGTGNYGYT
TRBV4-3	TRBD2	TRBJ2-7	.	ASSQVPPRLAGGHHWNYEQY
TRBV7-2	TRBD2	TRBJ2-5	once	ASSSRSGGLGGETQY
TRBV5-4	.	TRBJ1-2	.	ASSLRAGNGYT
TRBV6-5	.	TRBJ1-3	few	ASARGISGNTIY
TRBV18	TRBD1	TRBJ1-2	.	ASSGQGAAMVYGYT
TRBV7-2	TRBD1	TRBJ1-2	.	ASRLGQGRSGYT
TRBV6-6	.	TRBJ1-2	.	ASGEIKAGGYT
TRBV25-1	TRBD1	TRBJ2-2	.	ASSDGTETGELF
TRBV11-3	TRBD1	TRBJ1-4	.	ASSSLTGRGEKLF
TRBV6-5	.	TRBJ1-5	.	ASSRGQSNQPQH
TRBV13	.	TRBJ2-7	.	ASSLSPSYEQY
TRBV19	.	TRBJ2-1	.	ASSIENSIIGQF
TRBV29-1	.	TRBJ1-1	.	SVRQVYDTEAF
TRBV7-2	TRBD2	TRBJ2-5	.	ASSSGLAGAYQETQY
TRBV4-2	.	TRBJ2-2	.	ASSQVVSRPEFTGELF
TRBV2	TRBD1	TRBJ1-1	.	ASSGDRDTEAF
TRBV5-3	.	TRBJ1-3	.	ARSPGGISALDGSGNTIY
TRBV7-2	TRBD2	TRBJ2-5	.	ASSLNLAGAPQY
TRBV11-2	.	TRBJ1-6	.	ASTMGTYNSPLH
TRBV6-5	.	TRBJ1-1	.	ASSSTGSEAF
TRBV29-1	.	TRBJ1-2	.	SVGLGQGFDGYT
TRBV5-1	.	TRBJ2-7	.	ASSLGQEKGEQY
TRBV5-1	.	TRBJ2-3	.	ASSLLGRGTDTQY
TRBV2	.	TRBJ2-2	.	ASNRDTNTGELF
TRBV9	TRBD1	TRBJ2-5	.	ASSEGQGQRETQY
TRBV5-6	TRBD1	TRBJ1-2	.	ASSRQGGRGGYT
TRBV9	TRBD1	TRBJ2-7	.	ASSVGGTGAYEQY